A single sample gave rise to the 10 T cell receptor beta chains below, sequenced in a study of blood T cells in healthy people across ages. Primed by a sample-barcoded 5' primer and a J-beta primer mix, a second PCR proceeded for about 6 to 12 cycles. TCRdb used MiXCR to reprocess the 5' RACE reads, holding one entry per CDR3 protein. In the table there are hundreds of thousands of distinct CDR3 sequences, about 44% of which are singletons. The sample consisted of blood. These receptors were taken from a man aged 25 to 40 in good health.

This clonotype was detected a few times. J is TRBJ2-7 and V is TRBV6-5; the match to TRBD2 covers 7 bases. Germline V gene data show CDR1 as MNHEY and CDR2 as SVGAGI. The V gene end was trimmed by 2 bases and the J gene end by 0 bases; junction bases not matched to a gene: 4. CDR3 length: 15 amino acids. CDR3 nucleotides: TGTGCCAGCAGTTACGGATCGGGAGGCTCCTACGAGCAGTACTTC. Its protein product is CASSYGSGGSYEQYF.

This chain connects TRBV21-1 to TRBJ1-6; whether TRBD1, the table's D call, matches the DNA was not checked. TRBV21-1 is a documented pseudogene. The CDR3 loop spans 12 amino acids. CDR3 DNA: TGTGCCCCAAGCACAGGGCGATCACCCCTCCACTTT. Its protein is CAPSTGRSPLHF.

This clonotype was observed many times. As DNA, the CDR3 is TGTGCCAGCAGTTTCCAGAGGGCCTACAATGAGCAGTTCTTC. Translation: CASSFQRAYNEQFF. V is TRBV12-3 or TRBV12-4 and J is TRBJ2-1; perhaps TRBD2 as D (5 bases). This CDR3 has 14 residues. V dropped 3 bases and J dropped 2 bases, with 8 bases sitting between them.

The chain links TRBV11-1 to TRBJ2-5, with D maybe TRBD2 (7 bases). V gave up 1 base and J gave up 2 bases, with 14 bases separating them. Germline CDR1 is SGHAT and CDR2 is FQDESV (reference sequence). The CDR3 has 16 amino acids. CDR3 in amino acids: CASSLVRGRRQETQYF. CDR3 DNA sequence: TGTGCCAGCAGCTTAGTGCGGGGGCGGCGACAAGAGACCCAGTACTTC.

V usage is TRBV7-9 and J usage is TRBJ2-7, with D perhaps matching TRBD1 or TRBD2 (5 bases each). The germline CDR1 and CDR2 sequences are SEHNR and FQNEAQ (reference sequence). Trimming cost V 5 bases and J 2 bases, with 16 bases left between them. The CDR3 contains 15 residues. The CDR3 loop reads CASSATGRPAYEQYF. The CDR3 DNA reads TGTGCCAGCAGCGCGACGGGACGACCAGCCTACGAGCAGTACTTC.

V usage is TRBV7-9 and J usage is TRBJ2-2; D is undetermined. The CDR3 is 17 residues long. Germline loops: CDR1 SEHNR, CDR2 FQNEAQ (reference sequence). V lost 0 bases to trimming and J lost 0 bases, with 11 bases between them. DNA of the CDR3: TGTGCCAGCAGCTTAGCGCCTTTCGACGCGAACACCGGGGAGCTGTTTTTT. Translation: CASSLAPFDANTGELFF.

This sequence joins TRBV12-3 or TRBV12-4 and TRBJ2-7; D perhaps matches TRBD2 (6 bases). V lost 5 bases, J lost 4 bases, and 12 bases lay in between. The CDR3 is 13 residues long. The CDR3 loop is CASSVGEVYEQYF. DNA of the CDR3: TGTGCCAGCAGTGTCGGGGAGGTATACGAGCAGTACTTC.

This clonotype appeared a single time. V is TRBV4-3 and J is TRBJ1-3; 8 bases are shared with TRBD1. This CDR3 has 14 residues. Germline V CDR1 and CDR2: LGHNA, YSLEER. The V segment lost 3 bases and the J segment 4 bases; nucleotides outside the gene matches: 2. CDR3 residues: CASSQGDRGNTIYF. For the CDR3, the DNA is TGCGCCAGCAGCCAGGGGGACAGGGGAAACACCATATATTTT.

A few counts support this clonotype. V and J are TRBV4-1 and TRBJ2-1, with D possibly being TRBD2 (6 bases). Trimming took off 4 bases at V and 0 bases at J, with 16 bases between the two ends. Germline values: CDR1 MGHRA, CDR2 YSYEKL. The CDR3 contains 17 residues. CDR3 in DNA: TGCGCCAGCAGCCCGCTGGGGACTGCAAGCTCCTACAATGAGCAGTTCTTC. It encodes CASSPLGTASSYNEQFF.

This clonotype was picked up a small number of times. The CDR3 DNA reads TGTGCCAGCAGCTTGGGACACGGGGGCTCCTACAATGAGCAGTTCTTC. This sequence encodes CASSLGHGGSYNEQFF. The V call is TRBV5-6, the J call TRBJ2-1, with D maybe TRBD2 (6 bases). This CDR3 has 16 amino acids. V lost 0 bases to trimming and J lost 0 bases, with 10 bases between them. Germline V gene lookup returns CDR1 SGHDT and CDR2 YYEEEE.